Below, 7 T cell receptor beta chains from the same sample are listed, as sequenced in a study of blood T cell repertoires in COVID-19. The repertoire was sequenced with immunoSEQ multiplex PCR; TCRdb's copy has only in-frame clones and lacks some. This table has 120,000 to 150,000 clones, more than 60% appearing once. Material for sequencing was peripheral blood. These receptors were obtained from a man aged 45-60 years with acute or convalescent COVID-19.

The V gene is TRBV11-2, the J gene TRBJ2-5, with a tentative D call TRBD2 (6 bases). Per germline, CDR1 SGHAT and CDR2 FQNNGV. This CDR3 comprises 16 residues. The germline V and J ends were trimmed by 7 bases and 7 bases, with 25 bases remaining between them. The CDR3 DNA is TGTGCCAGCATGAGAATGGAGGGTGGGCGGTTCCGGACCCAGTACTTC. Translation gives CASMRMEGGRFRTQYF.

The J gene is TRBJ2-1, the V gene TRBV14; 10 nucleotides match TRBD2. With V trimmed by 3 bases and J by 6 bases, 11 bases remained unmatched. Germline CDR1 is SGHDN and CDR2 is FVKESK. The CDR3 totals 17 residues. The CDR3 bases are TGTGCCAGCAGCCAGCAAATCATAGCGGGGGGCGTCAATGAGCAGTTCTTC. Translating it yields CASSQQIIAGGVNEQFF. Drawing the rest from reference TRBV14 and TRBJ2-1, the complete variable domain is EAGVTQFPSHSVIEKGQTVTLRCDPISGHDNLYWYRRVMGKEIKFLLHFVKESKQDESGMPNNRFLAERTGGTYSTLKVQPAELEDSGVYFCASSQQIIAGGVNEQFFGPGTRLTVL.

CDR3 coding DNA: TGTGCCAGCAGCTGGACTAGCGGGACTCAAGAGACCCAGTACTTC. Protein: CASSWTSGTQETQYF. The J gene is TRBJ2-5, the V gene TRBV5-4, with 12 bases lining up with TRBD2. The CDR3 sequence is 15 residues long. Germline assignment: CDR1 SGHNT and CDR2 YYREEE (reference sequence). The ends lost 3 bases at V and 2 bases at J; junction bases unmatched: 2.

This chain joins TRBV7-8 and TRBJ1-2, with D tentatively TRBD1 (5 bases). The CDR3 has 15 residues. From germline, CDR1 is SGHVS and CDR2 FQNEAQ. The V and J ends lost 5 bases and 3 bases respectively, with 16 bases between them. The DNA of the CDR3 is TGTGCCAGCAGCGCGGGACGGGGGGTCGACTATGGCTACACCTTC. Amino acids: CASSAGRGVDYGYTF.

The rearrangement links TRBV12-5 to TRBJ2-5, with 7 bases fitting TRBD1. CDR1 is LGHNT, CDR2 FRNRAP, per germline. J was trimmed by 0 bases and V by 9 bases; bases with no gene match: 7. The CDR3 sequence is 14 residues long. The CDR3: CASSRQGNQETQYF. CDR3 nucleotides: TGTGCTAGCTCACGACAGGGCAACCAAGAGACCCAGTACTTC.

V and J are TRBV19 and TRBJ1-1; possible D gene TRBD1, 5 bases. CDR1 and CDR2 (germline): LNHDA, SQIVND (reference sequence). The CDR3 consists of 15 residues. Trimming stripped 3 bases from V and 0 bases from J, with 11 bases between. CDR3 bases: TGTGCCAGTAGTATGACAGTAAAATTGAACACTGAAGCTTTCTTT. It specifies CASSMTVKLNTEAFF.

This sequence joins TRBV18 and TRBJ2-3; TRBD1 is a possible D gene (6 bases). Per the germline V gene, CDR1 is KGHSH and CDR2 is LQKENI. This CDR3 contains 15 residues. Trimming pared 3 bases from V and 0 bases from J, leaving 10 bases between. The CDR3 loop is CASSPPGQSTDTQYF. In DNA form, the CDR3 reads TGTGCCAGCTCACCCCCGGGACAAAGCACAGATACGCAGTATTTT.